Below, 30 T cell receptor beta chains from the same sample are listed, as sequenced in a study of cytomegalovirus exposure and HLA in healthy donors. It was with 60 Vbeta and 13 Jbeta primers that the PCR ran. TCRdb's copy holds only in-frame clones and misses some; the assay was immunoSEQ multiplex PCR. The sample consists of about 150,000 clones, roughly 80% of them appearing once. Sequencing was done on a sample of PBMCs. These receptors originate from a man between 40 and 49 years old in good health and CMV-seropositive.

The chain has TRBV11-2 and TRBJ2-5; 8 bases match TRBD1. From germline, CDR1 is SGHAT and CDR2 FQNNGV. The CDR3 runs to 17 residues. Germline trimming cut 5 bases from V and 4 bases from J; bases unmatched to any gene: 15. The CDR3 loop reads CASSQGAAGSFGETQYF. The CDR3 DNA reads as TGTGCCAGCAGCCAGGGGGCCGCTGGAAGTTTCGGAGAGACCCAGTACTTC.

The CDR3, as DNA: TGTGCCACCACTGAAGAGAACAGGAACTCCTACAATGAGCAGTTCTTC. Translated, it gives CATTEENRNSYNEQFF. J is TRBJ2-1 and V is TRBV13; a possible D gene is TRBD1 (5 bases). V was clipped by 10 bases and J by 0 bases, with 19 bases between them. The germline gives CDR1 PRHDT, CDR2 FYEKMQ (reference sequence). CDR3 size: 16 residues.

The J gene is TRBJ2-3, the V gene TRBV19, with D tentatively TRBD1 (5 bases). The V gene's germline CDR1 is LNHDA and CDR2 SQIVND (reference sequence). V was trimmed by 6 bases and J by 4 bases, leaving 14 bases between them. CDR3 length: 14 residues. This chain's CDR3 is CASRPQGSPDTQYF. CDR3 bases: TGTGCCAGTAGGCCTCAGGGTTCCCCAGATACGCAGTATTTT.

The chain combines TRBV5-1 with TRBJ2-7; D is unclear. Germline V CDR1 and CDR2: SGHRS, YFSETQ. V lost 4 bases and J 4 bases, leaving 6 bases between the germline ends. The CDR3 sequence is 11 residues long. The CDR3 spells CASSSTYEQYF. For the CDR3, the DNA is TGCGCCAGCAGCAGTACTTACGAGCAGTACTTC.

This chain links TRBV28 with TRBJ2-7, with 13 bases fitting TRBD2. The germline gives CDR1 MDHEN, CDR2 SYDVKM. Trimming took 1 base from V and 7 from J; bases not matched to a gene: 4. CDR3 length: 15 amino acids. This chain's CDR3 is CASSLFRLAGGEQYF. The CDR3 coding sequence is TGTGCCAGCAGTTTATTCCGACTAGCGGGAGGTGAGCAGTACTTC.

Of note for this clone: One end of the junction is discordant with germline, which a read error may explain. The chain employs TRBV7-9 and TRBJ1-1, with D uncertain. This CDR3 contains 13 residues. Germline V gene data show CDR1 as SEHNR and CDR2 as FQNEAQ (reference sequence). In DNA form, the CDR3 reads TGTTCCAGCAGCTCCGTATCGAACACTGAAGCTTTCTTT. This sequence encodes CSSSSVSNTEAFF.

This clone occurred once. The CDR3 nucleotides read TGTGCCAGTAGCCGACAGGCGAACACCGGGGAGCTGTTTTTT. It translates to CASSRQANTGELFF. V is TRBV19 and J is TRBJ2-2; D is possibly TRBD1 (6 bases). The length of the CDR3 is 14 residues. V was pared by 6 bases and J by 0 bases, with 8 bases between. From germline, CDR1 is LNHDA and CDR2 SQIVND (reference sequence).

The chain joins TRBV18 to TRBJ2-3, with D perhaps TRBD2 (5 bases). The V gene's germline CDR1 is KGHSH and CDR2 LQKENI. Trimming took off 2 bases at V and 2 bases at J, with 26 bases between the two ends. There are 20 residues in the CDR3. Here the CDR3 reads CASSPYPRRRGPPSTDTQYF. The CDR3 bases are TGTGCCAGCTCACCATATCCGCGGCGACGAGGGCCCCCCTCCACAGATACGCAGTATTTT.

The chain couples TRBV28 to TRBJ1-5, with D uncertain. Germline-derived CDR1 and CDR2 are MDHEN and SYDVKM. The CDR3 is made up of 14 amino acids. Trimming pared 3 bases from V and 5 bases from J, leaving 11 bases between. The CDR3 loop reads CASSFLRGDQPQHF. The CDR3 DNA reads TGTGCCAGCAGTTTTCTTCGGGGAGATCAGCCCCAGCATTTT. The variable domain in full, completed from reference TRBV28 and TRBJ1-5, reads DVKVTQSSRYLVKRTGEKVFLECVQDMDHENMFWYRQDPGLGLRLIYFSYDVKMKEKGDIPEGYSVSREKKERFSLILESASTNQTSMYLCASSFLRGDQPQHFGDGTRLSIL.

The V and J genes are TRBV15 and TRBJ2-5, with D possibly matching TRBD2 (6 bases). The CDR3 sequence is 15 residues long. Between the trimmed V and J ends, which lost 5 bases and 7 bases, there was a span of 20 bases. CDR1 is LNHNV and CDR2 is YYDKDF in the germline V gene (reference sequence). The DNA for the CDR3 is TGTGCCACCAGCCCCTCCCCGGGACGGGGGACGACCCAGTACTTC. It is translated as CATSPSPGRGTTQYF.

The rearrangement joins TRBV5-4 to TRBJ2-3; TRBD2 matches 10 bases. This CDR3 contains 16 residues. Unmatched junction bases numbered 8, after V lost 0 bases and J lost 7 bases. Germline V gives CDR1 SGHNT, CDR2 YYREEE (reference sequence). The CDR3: CASSLVRAGGPYTQYF. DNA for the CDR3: TGTGCCAGCAGCTTGGTCCGAGCGGGAGGGCCGTATACGCAGTATTTT. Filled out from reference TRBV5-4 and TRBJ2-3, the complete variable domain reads ETGVTQSPTHLIKTRGQQVTLRCSSQSGHNTVSWYQQALGQGPQFIFQYYREEENGRGNFPPRFSGLQFPNYSSELNVNALELDDSALYLCASSLVRAGGPYTQYFGPGTRLTVL.

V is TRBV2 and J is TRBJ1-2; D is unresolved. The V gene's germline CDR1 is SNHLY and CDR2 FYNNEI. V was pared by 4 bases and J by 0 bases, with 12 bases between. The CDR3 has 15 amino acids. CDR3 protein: CASSAVPRPNYGYTF. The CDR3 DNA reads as TGTGCCAGCAGTGCGGTCCCCCGCCCTAACTATGGCTACACCTTC.

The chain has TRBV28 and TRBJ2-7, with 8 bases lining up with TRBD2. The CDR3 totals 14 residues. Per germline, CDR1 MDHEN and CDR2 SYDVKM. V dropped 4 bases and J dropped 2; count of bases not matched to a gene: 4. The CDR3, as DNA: TGTGCCAGCAGTTCAGGCGGGAGGCCCTACGAGCAGTACTTC. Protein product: CASSSGGRPYEQYF. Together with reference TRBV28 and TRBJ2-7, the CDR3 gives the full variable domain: DVKVTQSSRYLVKRTGEKVFLECVQDMDHENMFWYRQDPGLGLRLIYFSYDVKMKEKGDIPEGYSVSREKKERFSLILESASTNQTSMYLCASSSGGRPYEQYFGPGTRLTVT.

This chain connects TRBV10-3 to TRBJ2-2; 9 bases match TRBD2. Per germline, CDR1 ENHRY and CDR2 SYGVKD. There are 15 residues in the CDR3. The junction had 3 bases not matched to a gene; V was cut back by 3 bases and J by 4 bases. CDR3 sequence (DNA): TGTGCCATCAGTGAAGCAGCGGGAGGCACCGGGGAGCTGTTTTTT. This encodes CAISEAAGGTGELFF.

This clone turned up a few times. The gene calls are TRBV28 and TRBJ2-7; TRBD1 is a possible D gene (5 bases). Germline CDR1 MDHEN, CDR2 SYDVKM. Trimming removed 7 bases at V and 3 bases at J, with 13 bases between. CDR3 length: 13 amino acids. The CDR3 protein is CASTADTYYEQYF. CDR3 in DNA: TGTGCCAGCACCGCGGACACGTACTACGAGCAGTACTTC.

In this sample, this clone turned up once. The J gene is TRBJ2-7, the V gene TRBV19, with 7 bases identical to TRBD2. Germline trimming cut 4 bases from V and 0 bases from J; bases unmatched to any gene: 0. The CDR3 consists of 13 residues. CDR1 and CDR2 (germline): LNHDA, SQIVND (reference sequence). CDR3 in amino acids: CASSREGSYEQYF. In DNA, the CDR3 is TGTGCCAGTAGTAGGGAGGGCTCCTACGAGCAGTACTTC.

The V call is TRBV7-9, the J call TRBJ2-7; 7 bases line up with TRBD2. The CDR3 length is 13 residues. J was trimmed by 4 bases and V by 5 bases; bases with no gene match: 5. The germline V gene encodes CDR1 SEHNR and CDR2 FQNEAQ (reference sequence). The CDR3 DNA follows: TGTGCCAGCAGCCAGGGACTACTGTACGAGCAGTACTTC. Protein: CASSQGLLYEQYF.

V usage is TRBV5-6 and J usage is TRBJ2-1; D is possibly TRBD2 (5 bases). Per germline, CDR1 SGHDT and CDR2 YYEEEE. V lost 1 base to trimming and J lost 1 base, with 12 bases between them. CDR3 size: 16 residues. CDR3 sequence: CASSLTLADSYNEQFF. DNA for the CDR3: TGTGCCAGCAGCTTGACCCTAGCCGATTCCTACAATGAGCAGTTCTTC.

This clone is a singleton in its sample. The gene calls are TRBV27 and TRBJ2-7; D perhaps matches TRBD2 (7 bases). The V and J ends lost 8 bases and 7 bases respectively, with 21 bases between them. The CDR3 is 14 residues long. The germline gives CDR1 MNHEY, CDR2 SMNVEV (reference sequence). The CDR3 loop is CASRGARSKGEQYF. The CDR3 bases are TGTGCCAGCCGGGGGGCTCGTTCTAAGGGGGAGCAGTACTTC.

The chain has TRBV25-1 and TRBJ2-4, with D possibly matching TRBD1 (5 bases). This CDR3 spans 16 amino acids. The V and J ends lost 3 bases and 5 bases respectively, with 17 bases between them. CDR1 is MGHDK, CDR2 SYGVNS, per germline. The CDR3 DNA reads TGTGCCAGCAGTGATTCCCAATTTCCCAGGGAAAACATTCAGTACTTC. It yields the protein CASSDSQFPRENIQYF.

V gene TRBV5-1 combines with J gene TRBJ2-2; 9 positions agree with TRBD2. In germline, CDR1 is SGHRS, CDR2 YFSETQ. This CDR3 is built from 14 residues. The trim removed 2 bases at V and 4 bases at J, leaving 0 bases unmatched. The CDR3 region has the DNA TGCGCCAGCAGCTTTAGCGGGAGCACCGGGGAGCTGTTTTTT. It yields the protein CASSFSGSTGELFF.

The DNA of the CDR3 is TGTGCCAGCAGTGAAGCCCAGGGGCTTACTGAAGCTTTCTTT. Its protein product is CASSEAQGLTEAFF. The chain uses TRBV6-1 and TRBJ1-1, with D possibly being TRBD1 (6 bases). Germline V CDR1 and CDR2: MNHNS, SASEGT. The CDR3 has 14 amino acids. Trimming took off 0 bases at V and 5 bases at J, with 10 bases between the two ends.

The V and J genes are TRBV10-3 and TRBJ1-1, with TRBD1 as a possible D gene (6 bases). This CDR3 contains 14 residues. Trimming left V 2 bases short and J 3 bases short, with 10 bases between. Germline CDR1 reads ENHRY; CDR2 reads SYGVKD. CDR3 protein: CAISEGEGDTEAFF. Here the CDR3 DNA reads TGTGCCATCAGTGAGGGTGAGGGGGACACTGAAGCTTTCTTT.

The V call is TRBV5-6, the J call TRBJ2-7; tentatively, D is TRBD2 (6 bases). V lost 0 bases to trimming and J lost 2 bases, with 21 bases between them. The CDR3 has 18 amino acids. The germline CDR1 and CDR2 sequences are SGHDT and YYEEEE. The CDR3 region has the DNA TGTGCCAGCAGCTTGGAATCGAGGCGGGACGACGGAACCTACGAGCAGTACTTC. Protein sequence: CASSLESRRDDGTYEQYF.

DNA for the CDR3: TGTGCCAGCAGCTTGGACAGGGGGTCGCAAGAGACCCAGTACTTC. This codes for CASSLDRGSQETQYF. The chain links TRBV5-4 to TRBJ2-5, with 8 bases that match TRBD1. J was trimmed by 2 bases and V by 0 bases; bases with no gene match: 3. CDR1 SGHNT and CDR2 YYREEE come from the germline V gene (reference sequence). The CDR3 loop spans 15 amino acids.

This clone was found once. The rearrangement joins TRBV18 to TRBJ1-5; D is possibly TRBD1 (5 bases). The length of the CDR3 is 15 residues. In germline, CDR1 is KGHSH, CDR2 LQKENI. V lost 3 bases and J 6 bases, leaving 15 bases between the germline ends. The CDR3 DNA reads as TGTGCCAGCTCACCGAGCGCACCGGGGGGTCAGCCCCAGCATTTT. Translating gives CASSPSAPGGQPQHF.

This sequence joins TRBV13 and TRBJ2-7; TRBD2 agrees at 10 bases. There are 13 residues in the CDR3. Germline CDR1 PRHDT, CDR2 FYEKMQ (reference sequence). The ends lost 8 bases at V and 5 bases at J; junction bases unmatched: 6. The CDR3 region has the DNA TGTGCCAGCTCGGCTAGCGGGAGTGACGAGCAGTACTTC. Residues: CASSASGSDEQYF.

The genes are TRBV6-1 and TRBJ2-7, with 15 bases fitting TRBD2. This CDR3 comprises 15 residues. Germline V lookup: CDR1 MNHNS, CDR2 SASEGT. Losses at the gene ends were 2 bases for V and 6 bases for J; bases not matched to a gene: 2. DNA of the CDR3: TGTGCCAGCAGTGAACCGGGACTAGCGGGAGGCGAGCAGTACTTC. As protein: CASSEPGLAGGEQYF.

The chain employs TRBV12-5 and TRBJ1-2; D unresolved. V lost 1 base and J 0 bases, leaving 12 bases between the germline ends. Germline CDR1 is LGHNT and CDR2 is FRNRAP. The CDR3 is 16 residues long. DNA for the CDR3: TGTGCTAGTGGTTTGGGTACGATGATAGCTAACTATGGCTACACCTTC. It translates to CASGLGTMIANYGYTF.

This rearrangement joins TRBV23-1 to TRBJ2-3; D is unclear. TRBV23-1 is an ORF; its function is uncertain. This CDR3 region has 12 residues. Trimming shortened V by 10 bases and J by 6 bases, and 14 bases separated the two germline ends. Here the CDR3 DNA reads TGCGCCAAGCCCGCAATCAGGGATACGCAGTATTTT. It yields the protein CAKPAIRDTQYF.